These 10 T cell receptor beta chains share one sample of origin, sequenced in a study of blood T cell repertoires in COVID-19. Profiling relied on immunoSEQ multiplex PCR, and the TCRdb table lists in-frame clones only, not all of them. The sample yields approximately 17,000 clones, nearly 90% seen once. Material: peripheral blood. These receptors all come from a human donor in a cohort sampled during active COVID-19.

The genes are TRBV14 and TRBJ2-7; the D is unclear. With 3 bases removed from V and 4 bases from J, the gap between germline ends came to 16 bases. There are 15 residues in the CDR3. From germline, CDR1 is SGHDN and CDR2 FVKESK. The CDR3, as DNA: TGTGCCAGCAGCCATCCAGGAATTGGGCTATACGAGCAGTACTTC. This gives the protein CASSHPGIGLYEQYF.

In this sample, this clone turned up a few times. The gene calls are TRBV19 and TRBJ1-5; D unclear. Germline assignment: CDR1 LNHDA and CDR2 SQIVND (reference sequence). The CDR3 runs 14 residues. Trimming pared 9 bases from V and 0 bases from J, leaving 12 bases between. CDR3 DNA: TGTGCCAGCCACAGTGGGTTTAGCAATCAGCCCCAGCATTTT. Translating gives CASHSGFSNQPQHF. The whole variable domain, filled in from reference TRBV19 and TRBJ1-5, reads DGGITQSPKYLFRKEGQNVTLSCEQNLNHDAMYWYRQDPGQGLRLIYYSQIVNDFQKGDIAEGYSVSREKKESFPLTVTSAQKNPTAFYLCASHSGFSNQPQHFGDGTRLSIL.

The CDR3 loop reads CSASPGTSGYTF. The CDR3, as DNA: TGCAGCGCTTCACCAGGGACTTCAGGCTACACCTTC. This chain links TRBV29-1 with TRBJ1-2, with D possibly being TRBD1 (5 bases). The V end lost 7 bases, the J end lost 8 bases, and 17 bases lay between the germline ends. Germline V lookup: CDR1 SQVTM, CDR2 ANQGSEA. CDR3 length equals 12 residues.

The chain joins TRBV5-1 to TRBJ2-1; 7 bases are shared with TRBD2. The CDR3 contains 15 residues. After removal of 0 bases from V and 10 bases from J, the junction contained 10 bases not matched to a gene. Germline V gene data show CDR1 as SGHRS and CDR2 as YFSETQ. The CDR3, as DNA: TGCGCCAGCAGCTTGGGCTGGGGAGGGCCTGGCGAGCAGTTCTTC. Amino acids: CASSLGWGGPGEQFF.

V gene TRBV10-1 combines with J gene TRBJ2-1; TRBD2 might be the D (7 bases). From germline, CDR1 is WNHNN and CDR2 SYGVQD (reference sequence). The CDR3 spans 18 residues. Trimming shortened V by 3 bases and J by 2 bases, and 20 bases separated the two germline ends. The CDR3 loop is CASSERRGPRSAYNEQFF. CDR3 nucleotides: TGCGCCAGCAGTGAAAGGCGGGGGCCCCGGTCGGCCTACAATGAGCAGTTCTTC.

CDR3 sequence: CASSVTPEVNTEAFF. The CDR3 bases are TGTGCCAGCAGCGTAACCCCGGAGGTGAACACTGAAGCTTTCTTT. V is TRBV9 and J is TRBJ1-1; D is uncertain. The CDR3 length is 15 residues. V gave up 1 base and J gave up 0 bases, with 10 bases separating them. Per germline, CDR1 SGDLS and CDR2 YYNGEE.

This clone has a single count. The chain is built from TRBV5-1 and TRBJ2-7, with D maybe TRBD2 (7 bases). Trimming took off 4 bases at V and 3 bases at J, with 17 bases between the two ends. Germline-derived CDR1 and CDR2 are SGHRS and YFSETQ. This CDR3 has 15 residues. The CDR3 DNA sequence: TGCGCCAGCAGCCCACAGGGAGGGAGGCTCTACGAGCAGTACTTC. As protein: CASSPQGGRLYEQYF.

The chain is built from TRBV5-1 and TRBJ1-4; TRBD1 matches at 11 bases. Germline-derived CDR1 and CDR2 are SGHRS and YFSETQ. The CDR3 is 15 amino acids. The J segment lost 7 bases and the V segment lost 7 bases, leaving 9 bases of the junction unmatched. The CDR3 bases are TGCGCCAGCTGCCGGACAGGGGGCGCAGGTGAAAAACTGTTTTTT. This encodes CASCRTGGAGEKLFF.

V is TRBV5-4 and J is TRBJ2-1; 8 nucleotides agree with TRBD2. The V gene's germline CDR1 is SGHNT and CDR2 YYREEE (reference sequence). With V trimmed by 3 bases and J by 4 bases, 9 bases remained unmatched. This CDR3 has 16 residues. CDR3 in amino acids: CASSSLLPGGYNEQFF. In nucleotides, the CDR3 is TGTGCCAGCAGCTCATTACTACCGGGGGGGTACAATGAGCAGTTCTTC.

This chain joins TRBV6-1 and TRBJ1-5; the D is unclear. Germline values: CDR1 MNHNS, CDR2 SASEGT. The ends were cut back, 2 bases at V and 6 bases at J, with 11 bases in the middle. The CDR3 is 14 residues long. The DNA of the CDR3 is TGTGCCAGCAGTGAAAGCTCAAGAGGTCAGCCCCAGCATTTT. Residues: CASSESSRGQPQHF.